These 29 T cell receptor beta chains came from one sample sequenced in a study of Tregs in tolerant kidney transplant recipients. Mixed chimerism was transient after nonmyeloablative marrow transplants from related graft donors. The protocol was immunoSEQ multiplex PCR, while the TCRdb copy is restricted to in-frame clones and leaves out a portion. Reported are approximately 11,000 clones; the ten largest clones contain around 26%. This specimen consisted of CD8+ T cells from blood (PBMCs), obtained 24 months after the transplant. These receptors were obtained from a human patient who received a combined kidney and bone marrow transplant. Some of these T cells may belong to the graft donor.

The CDR3 loop is CASSYVQGPAQTQYF. Incomplete CDR3 DNA: TGTGCCAGCAGTTACGTACAGGGTCCCGCTCAAACC. The chain employs TRBV6-2 or TRBV6-3 and TRBJ2-5; possible D gene TRBD1, 6 bases. The read falls 3 residues short of the CDR3 end, and the missing part is taken from the germline J gene. From germline, CDR1 is MNHEY and CDR2 SVGEGT. This CDR3 is 15 amino acids long.

The CDR3 spells CASRARTGIYNSPLHF. The part of the CDR3 DNA that was read is TGTGCCAGCAGGGCTAGGACAGGAATCTATAATTCACCC. The chain carries TRBV2 and TRBJ1-6; 7 bases map to TRBD1. The read comes to an end 3 residues before the CDR3 does, leaving the germline J gene to fill in the end. This CDR3 has 16 residues. The trim removed 6 bases at V and 3 bases at J, leaving 8 bases unmatched. Per the germline V gene, CDR1 is SNHLY and CDR2 is FYNNEI.

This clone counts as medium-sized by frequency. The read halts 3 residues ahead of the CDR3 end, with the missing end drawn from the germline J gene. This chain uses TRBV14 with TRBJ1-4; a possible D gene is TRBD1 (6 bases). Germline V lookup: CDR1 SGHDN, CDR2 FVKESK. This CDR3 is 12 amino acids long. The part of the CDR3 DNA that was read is TGTGCCAGCAGCCCAGCAGGGGTGCAA. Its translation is CASSPAGVQ. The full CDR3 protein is CASSPAGVQLFF.

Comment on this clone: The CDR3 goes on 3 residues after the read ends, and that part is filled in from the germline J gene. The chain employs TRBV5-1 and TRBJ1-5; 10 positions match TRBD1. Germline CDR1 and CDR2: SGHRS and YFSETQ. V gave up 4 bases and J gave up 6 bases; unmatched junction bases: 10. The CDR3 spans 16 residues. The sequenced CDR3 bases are TGCGCCAGCAGCGCAGAGAGGGACAGGGGAGGTCAGCCC. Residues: CASSAERDRGGQP. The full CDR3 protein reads CASSAERDRGGQPQHF.

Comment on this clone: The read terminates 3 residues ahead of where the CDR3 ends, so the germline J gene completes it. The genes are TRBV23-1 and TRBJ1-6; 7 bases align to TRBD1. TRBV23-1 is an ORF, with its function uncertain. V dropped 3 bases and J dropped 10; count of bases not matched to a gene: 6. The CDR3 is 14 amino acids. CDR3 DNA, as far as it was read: TGCGCCAGCAGTCAGGACAGGCTATTATCACCC. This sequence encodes CASSQDRLLSP. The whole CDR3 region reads CASSQDRLLSPLHF.

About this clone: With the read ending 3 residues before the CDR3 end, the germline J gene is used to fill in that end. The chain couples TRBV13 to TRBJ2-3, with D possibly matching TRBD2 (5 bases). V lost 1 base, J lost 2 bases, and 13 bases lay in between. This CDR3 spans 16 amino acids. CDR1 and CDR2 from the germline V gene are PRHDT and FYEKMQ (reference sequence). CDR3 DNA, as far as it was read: TGTGCCAGCAGCTTAGCCCTTCGGGGAGACACAGATACG. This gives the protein CASSLALRGDTDT. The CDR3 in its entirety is CASSLALRGDTDTQYF.

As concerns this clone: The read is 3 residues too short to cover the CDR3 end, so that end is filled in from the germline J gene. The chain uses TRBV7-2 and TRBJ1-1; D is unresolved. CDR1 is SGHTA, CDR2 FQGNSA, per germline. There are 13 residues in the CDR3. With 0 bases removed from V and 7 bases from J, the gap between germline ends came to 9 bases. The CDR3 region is CASSLAPGFEAFF. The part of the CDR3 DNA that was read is TGTGCCAGCAGCTTAGCGCCGGGGTTTGAA.

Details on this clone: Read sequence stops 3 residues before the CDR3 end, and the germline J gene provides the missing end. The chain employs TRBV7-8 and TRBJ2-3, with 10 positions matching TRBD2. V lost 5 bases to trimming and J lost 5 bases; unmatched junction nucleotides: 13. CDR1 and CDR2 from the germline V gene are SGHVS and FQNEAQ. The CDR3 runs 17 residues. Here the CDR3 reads CASSRLAGPPGGDTQYF. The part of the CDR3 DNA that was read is TGTGCCAGCAGCCGACTAGCGGGTCCTCCAGGGGGAGATACG. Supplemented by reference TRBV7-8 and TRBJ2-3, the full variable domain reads GAGVSQSPRYKVAKRGQDVALRCDPISGHVSLFWYQQALGQGPEFLTYFQNEAQLDKSGLPSDRFFAERPEGSVSTLKIQRTQQEDSAVYLCASSRLAGPPGGDTQYFGPGTRLTVL.

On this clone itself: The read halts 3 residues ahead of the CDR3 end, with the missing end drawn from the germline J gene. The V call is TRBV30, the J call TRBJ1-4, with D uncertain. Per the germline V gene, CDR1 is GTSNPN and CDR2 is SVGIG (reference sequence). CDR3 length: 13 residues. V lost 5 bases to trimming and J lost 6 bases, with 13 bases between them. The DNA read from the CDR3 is TGTGCCTGGTCAACGGGCGGGGATGAAAAA. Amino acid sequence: CAWSTGGDEK. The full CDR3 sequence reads CAWSTGGDEKLFF.

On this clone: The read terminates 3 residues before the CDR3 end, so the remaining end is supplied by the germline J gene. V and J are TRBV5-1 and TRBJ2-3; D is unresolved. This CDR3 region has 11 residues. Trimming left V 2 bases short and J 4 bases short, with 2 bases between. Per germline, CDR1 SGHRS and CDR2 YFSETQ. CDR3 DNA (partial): TGCGCCAGCAGCTTCGCAGATACG. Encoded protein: CASSFADT. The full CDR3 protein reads CASSFADTQYF.

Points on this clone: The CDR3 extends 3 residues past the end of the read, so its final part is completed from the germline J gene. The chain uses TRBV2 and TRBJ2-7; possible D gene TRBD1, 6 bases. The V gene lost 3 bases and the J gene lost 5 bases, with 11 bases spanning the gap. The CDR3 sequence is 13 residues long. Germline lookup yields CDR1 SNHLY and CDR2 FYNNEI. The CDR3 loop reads CASSDYRVNEQYF. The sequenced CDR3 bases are TGTGCCAGCAGTGACTACAGGGTGAACGAG. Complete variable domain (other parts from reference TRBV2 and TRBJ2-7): EPEVTQTPSHQVTQMGQEVILRCVPISNHLYFYWYRQILGQKVEFLVSFYNNEISEKSEIFDDQFSVERPDGSNFTLKIRSTKLEDSAMYFCASSDYRVNEQYFGPGTRLTVT.

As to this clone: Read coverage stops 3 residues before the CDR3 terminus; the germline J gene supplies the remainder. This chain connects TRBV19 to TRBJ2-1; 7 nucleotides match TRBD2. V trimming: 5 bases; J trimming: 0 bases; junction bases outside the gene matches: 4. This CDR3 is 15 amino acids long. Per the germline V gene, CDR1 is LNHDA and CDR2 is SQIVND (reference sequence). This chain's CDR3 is CASSESGTSYNEQFF. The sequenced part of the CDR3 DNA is TGTGCCAGTAGTGAGAGCGGGACCTCCTACAATGAG. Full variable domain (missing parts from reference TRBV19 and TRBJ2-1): DGGITQSPKYLFRKEGQNVTLSCEQNLNHDAMYWYRQDPGQGLRLIYYSQIVNDFQKGDIAEGYSVSREKKESFPLTVTSAQKNPTAFYLCASSESGTSYNEQFFGPGTRLTVL.

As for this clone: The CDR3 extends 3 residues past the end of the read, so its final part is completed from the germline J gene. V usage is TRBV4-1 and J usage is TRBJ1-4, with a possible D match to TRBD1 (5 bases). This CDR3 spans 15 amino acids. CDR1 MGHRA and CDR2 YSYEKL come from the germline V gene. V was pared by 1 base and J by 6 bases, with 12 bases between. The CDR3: CASSQAGGTYEKLFF. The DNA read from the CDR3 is TGCGCCAGCAGCCAAGCGGGGGGAACCTATGAAAAA.

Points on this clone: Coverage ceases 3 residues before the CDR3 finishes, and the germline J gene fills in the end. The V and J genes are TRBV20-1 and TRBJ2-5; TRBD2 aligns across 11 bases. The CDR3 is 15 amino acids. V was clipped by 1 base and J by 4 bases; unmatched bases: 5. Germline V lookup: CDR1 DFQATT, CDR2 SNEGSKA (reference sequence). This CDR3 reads CSARGGSGRGETQYF. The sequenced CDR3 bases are TGCAGTGCTAGAGGAGGTAGCGGGAGGGGAGAGACC.

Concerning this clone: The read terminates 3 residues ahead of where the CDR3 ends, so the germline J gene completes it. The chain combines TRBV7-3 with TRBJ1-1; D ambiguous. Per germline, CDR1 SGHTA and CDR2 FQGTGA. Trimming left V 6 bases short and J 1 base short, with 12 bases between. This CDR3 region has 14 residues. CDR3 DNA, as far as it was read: TGTGCCAGCAGTCAAATGGGCGCGAACACTGAA. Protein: CASSQMGANTE. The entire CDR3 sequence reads CASSQMGANTEAFF.

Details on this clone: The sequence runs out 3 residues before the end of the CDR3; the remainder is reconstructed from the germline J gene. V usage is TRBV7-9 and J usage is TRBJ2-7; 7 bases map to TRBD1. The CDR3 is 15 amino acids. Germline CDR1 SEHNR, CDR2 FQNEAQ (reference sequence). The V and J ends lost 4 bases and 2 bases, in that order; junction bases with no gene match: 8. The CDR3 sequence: CASSSRTGTTYEQYF. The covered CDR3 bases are TGTGCCAGCAGCTCCCGGACAGGAACAACCTACGAG.

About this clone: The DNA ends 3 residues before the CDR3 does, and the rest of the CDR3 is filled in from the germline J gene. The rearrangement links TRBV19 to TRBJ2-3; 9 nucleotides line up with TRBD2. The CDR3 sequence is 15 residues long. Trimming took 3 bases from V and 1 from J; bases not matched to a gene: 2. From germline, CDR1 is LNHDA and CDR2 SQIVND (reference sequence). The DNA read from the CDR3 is TGTGCCAGTAGTATGACTAGCGGTCGCACAGATACG. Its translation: CASSMTSGRTDT. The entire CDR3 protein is CASSMTSGRTDTQYF.

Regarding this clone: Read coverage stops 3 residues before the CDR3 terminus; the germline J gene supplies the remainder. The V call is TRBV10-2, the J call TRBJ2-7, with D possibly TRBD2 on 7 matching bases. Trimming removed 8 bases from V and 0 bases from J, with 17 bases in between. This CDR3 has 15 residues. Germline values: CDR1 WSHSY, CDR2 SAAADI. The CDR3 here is CASFGGAPPSYEQYF. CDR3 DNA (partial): TGCGCCAGCTTTGGGGGGGCCCCCCCCTCCTACGAG.

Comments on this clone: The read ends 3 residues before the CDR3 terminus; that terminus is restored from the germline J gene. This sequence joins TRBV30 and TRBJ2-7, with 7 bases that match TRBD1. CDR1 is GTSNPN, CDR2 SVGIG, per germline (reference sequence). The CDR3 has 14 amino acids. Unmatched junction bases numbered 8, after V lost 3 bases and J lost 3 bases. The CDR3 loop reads CAWSVGTGDYEQYF. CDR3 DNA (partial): TGTGCCTGGAGCGTGGGAACAGGGGACTACGAG.

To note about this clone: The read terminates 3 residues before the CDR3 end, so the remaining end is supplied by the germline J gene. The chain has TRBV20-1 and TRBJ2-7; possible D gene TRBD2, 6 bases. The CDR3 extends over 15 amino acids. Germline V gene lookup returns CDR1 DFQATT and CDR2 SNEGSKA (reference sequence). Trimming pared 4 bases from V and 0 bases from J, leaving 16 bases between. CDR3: CSATRRDSYSYEQYF. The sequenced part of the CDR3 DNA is TGCAGTGCTACCCGCCGGGACTCCTACTCCTACGAG.

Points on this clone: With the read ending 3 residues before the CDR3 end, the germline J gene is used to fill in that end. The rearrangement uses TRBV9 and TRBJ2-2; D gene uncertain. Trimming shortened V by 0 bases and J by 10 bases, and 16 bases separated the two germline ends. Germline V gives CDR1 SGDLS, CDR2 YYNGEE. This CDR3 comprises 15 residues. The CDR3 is CASSVGRRLEEELFF. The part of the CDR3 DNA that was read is TGTGCCAGCAGCGTAGGGCGGCGGCTAGAAGAGGAG. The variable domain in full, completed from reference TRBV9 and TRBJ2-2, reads DSGVTQTPKHLITATGQRVTLRCSPRSGDLSVYWYQQSLDQGLQFLIQYYNGEERAKGNILERFSAQQFPDLHSELNLSSLELGDSALYFCASSVGRRLEEELFFGEGSRLTVL.

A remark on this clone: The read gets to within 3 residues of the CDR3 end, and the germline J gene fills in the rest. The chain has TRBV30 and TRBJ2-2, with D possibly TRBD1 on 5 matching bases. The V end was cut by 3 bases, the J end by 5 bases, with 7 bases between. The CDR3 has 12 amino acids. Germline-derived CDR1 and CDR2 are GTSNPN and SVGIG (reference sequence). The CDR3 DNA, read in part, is TGTGCCTGGAGGGGGCGGACCGGGGAG. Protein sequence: CAWRGRTGE. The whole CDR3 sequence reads CAWRGRTGELFF.

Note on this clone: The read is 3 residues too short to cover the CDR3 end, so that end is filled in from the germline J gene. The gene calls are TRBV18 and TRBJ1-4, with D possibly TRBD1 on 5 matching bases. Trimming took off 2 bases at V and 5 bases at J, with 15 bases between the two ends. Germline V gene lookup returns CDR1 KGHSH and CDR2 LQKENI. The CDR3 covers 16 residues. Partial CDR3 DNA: TGTGCCAGCTCACCAACCAAAGGGGTGGCAAATGAAAAA. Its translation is CASSPTKGVANEK. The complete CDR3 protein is CASSPTKGVANEKLFF.

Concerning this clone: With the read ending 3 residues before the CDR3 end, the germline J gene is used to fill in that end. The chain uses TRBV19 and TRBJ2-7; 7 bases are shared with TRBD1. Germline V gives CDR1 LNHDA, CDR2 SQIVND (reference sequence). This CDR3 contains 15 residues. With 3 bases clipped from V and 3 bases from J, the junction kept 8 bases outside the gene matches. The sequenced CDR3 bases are TGTGCCAGTAGTATTGTTGGGACAGCACGCTACGAG. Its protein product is CASSIVGTARYE. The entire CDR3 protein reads CASSIVGTARYEQYF. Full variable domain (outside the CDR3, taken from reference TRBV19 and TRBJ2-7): DGGITQSPKYLFRKEGQNVTLSCEQNLNHDAMYWYRQDPGQGLRLIYYSQIVNDFQKGDIAEGYSVSREKKESFPLTVTSAQKNPTAFYLCASSIVGTARYEQYFGPGTRLTVT.

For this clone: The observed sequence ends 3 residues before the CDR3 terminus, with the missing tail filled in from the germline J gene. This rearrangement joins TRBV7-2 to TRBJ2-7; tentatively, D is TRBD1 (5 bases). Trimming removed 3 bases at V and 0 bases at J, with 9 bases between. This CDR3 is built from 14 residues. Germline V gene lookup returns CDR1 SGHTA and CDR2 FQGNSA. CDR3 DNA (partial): TGTGCCAGCAGCTTCTCAGGGATCTCCTACGAG. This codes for CASSFSGISYE. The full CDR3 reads CASSFSGISYEQYF.

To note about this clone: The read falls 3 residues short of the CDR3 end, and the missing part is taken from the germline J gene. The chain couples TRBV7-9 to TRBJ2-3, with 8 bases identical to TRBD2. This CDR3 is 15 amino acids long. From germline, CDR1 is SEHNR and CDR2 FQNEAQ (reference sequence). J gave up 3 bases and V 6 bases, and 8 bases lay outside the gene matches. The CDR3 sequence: CASRPSGSMTDTQYF. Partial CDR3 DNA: TGTGCCAGCAGACCGAGCGGGAGTATGACAGATACG. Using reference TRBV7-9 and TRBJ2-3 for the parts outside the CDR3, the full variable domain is DTGVSQNPRHKITKRGQNVTFRCDPISEHNRLYWYRQTLGQGPEFLTYFQNEAQLEKSRLLSDRFSAERPKGSFSTLEIQRTEQGDSAMYLCASRPSGSMTDTQYFGPGTRLTVL.

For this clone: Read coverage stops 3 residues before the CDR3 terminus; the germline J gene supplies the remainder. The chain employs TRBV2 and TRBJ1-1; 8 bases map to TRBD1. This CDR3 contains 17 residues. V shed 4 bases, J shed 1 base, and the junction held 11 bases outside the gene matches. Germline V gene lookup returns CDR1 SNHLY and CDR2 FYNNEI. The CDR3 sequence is CASSGKQGVPPNTEAFF. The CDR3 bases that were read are TGTGCCAGCAGTGGTAAACAGGGGGTTCCACCGAACACTGAA.

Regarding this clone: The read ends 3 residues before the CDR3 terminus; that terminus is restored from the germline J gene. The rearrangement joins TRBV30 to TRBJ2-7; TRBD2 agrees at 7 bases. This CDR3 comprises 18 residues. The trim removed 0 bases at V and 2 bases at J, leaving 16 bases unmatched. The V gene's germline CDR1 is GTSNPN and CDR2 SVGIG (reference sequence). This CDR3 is CAWSVVFLAEVPPYEQYF. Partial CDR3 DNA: TGTGCCTGGAGTGTAGTGTTTCTAGCGGAGGTCCCCCCCTACGAG. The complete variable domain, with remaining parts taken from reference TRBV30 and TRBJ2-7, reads SQTIHQWPATLVQPVGSPLSLECTVEGTSNPNLYWYRQAAGRGLQLLFYSVGIGQISSEVPQNLSASRPQDRQFILSSKKLLLSDSGFYLCAWSVVFLAEVPPYEQYFGPGTRLTVT.

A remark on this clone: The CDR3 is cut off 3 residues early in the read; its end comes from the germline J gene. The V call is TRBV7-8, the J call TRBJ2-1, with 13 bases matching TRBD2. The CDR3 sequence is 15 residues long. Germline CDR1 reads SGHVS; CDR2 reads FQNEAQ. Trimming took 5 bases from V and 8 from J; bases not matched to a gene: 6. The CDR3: CASSATSGRAYEQFF. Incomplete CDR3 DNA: TGTGCCAGCAGCGCAACTAGCGGGAGGGCGTATGAG.